These T cell receptor beta chains were read from a single sample in a study of cytomegalovirus exposure and HLA in healthy donors. Sequenced by immunoSEQ multiplex PCR; TCRdb stores in-frame clones only, minus some. This sample has approximately 160,000 clones, with over 75% found just once. Sequencing was performed on PBMCs. These receptors originate from a woman in her twenties or thirties in good health and CMV-seronegative. CDR3s include the opening cysteine and the closing phenylalanine or tryptophan. D genes are given only for firm matches. Some rows mark clone size as missing; the rest say once, few, many or name a class of expanded clone.

size: .; V: TRBV5-1; D: TRBD2; J: TRBJ2-5; CDR3: CASSLRTSGTQETQYF; DNA: TGCGCCAGCAGCTTGCGGACTAGCGGGACCCAAGAGACCCAGTACTTC
size: .; V: TRBV5-1; D: .; J: TRBJ2-1; CDR3: CASSLDRVSYNEQFF; DNA: TGCGCCAGCAGCTTAGATCGGGTCTCCTACAATGAGCAGTTCTTC
size: once; V: TRBV5-1; D: TRBD1; J: TRBJ1-2; CDR3: CASSWDSSGYTF; DNA: TGCGCCAGCAGTTGGGACAGCAGCGGCTACACCTTC
size: .; V: TRBV11-3; D: .; J: TRBJ1-2; CDR3: CASSSTLDGYTF; DNA: TGTGCCAGCAGCTCTACCTTGGATGGCTACACCTTC
size: .; V: TRBV19; D: .; J: TRBJ1-2; CDR3: CASRTAYGYTF; DNA: TGTGCCAGTAGAACAGCCTATGGCTACACCTTC
size: .; V: TRBV19; D: .; J: TRBJ2-7; CDR3: CASSIGAGPYYEQYF; DNA: TGTGCCAGTAGTATTGGGGCCGGACCTTACTACGAGCAGTACTTC
size: few; V: TRBV29-1; D: .; J: TRBJ1-1; CDR3: CSVEDRVMNTEAFF; DNA: TGCAGCGTTGAAGACAGGGTAATGAACACTGAAGCTTTCTTT
size: .; V: TRBV4-1; D: .; J: TRBJ1-1; CDR3: CASSPRLGLNTEAFF; DNA: TGCGCCAGCAGCCCAAGGCTAGGATTGAACACTGAAGCTTTCTTT
size: .; V: TRBV7-7; D: .; J: TRBJ2-1; CDR3: CASSSVQGMGNEQFF; DNA: TGTGCCAGCAGCTCTGTGCAGGGCATGGGTAATGAGCAGTTCTTC
size: .; V: TRBV5-8; D: TRBD1; J: TRBJ2-3; CDR3: CASSPGTGGTDTQYF; DNA: TGTGCCAGCAGCCCCGGGACAGGGGGCACAGATACGCAGTATTTT
size: .; V: TRBV2; D: TRBD2; J: TRBJ2-5; CDR3: CASIRGVAGVETQYF; DNA: TGTGCCAGCATCCGGGGGGTAGCCGGTGTGGAGACCCAGTACTTC
size: .; V: TRBV5-1; D: .; J: TRBJ2-5; CDR3: CASSLGSSSGEETQYF; DNA: TGCGCCAGCAGCTTGGGTTCTAGCAGTGGGGAAGAGACCCAGTACTTC
size: .; V: TRBV11-2; D: .; J: TRBJ1-2; CDR3: CASSLDRAGYRNYGYTF; DNA: TGTGCCAGCAGCTTAGATAGGGCAGGGTACCGAAACTATGGCTACACCTTC
size: .; V: TRBV7-3; D: .; J: TRBJ1-1; CDR3: CASSLVARGMNTEAFF; DNA: TGTGCCAGCAGCTTAGTAGCCAGGGGCATGAACACTGAAGCTTTCTTT
size: .; V: TRBV13; D: .; J: TRBJ2-3; CDR3: CASSLPGSDTQYF; DNA: TGTGCCAGCAGCTTACCAGGCTCCGATACGCAGTATTTT
size: .; V: TRBV19; D: .; J: TRBJ2-6; CDR3: CASSIDSSGANVLTF; DNA: TGTGCCAGTAGTATAGATAGCTCTGGGGCCAACGTCCTGACTTTC
size: .; V: TRBV6-1; D: TRBD1; J: TRBJ2-2; CDR3: CASIRTGHGAGELFF; DNA: TGTGCCAGCATTAGGACAGGGCATGGGGCCGGGGAGCTGTTTTTT
size: .; V: TRBV7-3; D: TRBD1; J: TRBJ1-2; CDR3: CASSLYDRGKDGYTF; DNA: TGTGCCAGCAGCTTATACGACAGGGGAAAGGATGGCTACACCTTC
size: .; V: TRBV18; D: TRBD1; J: TRBJ2-7; CDR3: CASSPPGGTGLRAQYF; DNA: TGTGCCAGCTCACCACCGGGCGGGACAGGTCTACGAGCGCAGTACTTC
size: .; V: TRBV5-1; D: .; J: TRBJ2-3; CDR3: CASSGAATDTQYF; DNA: TGCGCCAGCAGCGGGGCAGCCACAGATACGCAGTATTTT
size: few; V: TRBV6-1; D: .; J: TRBJ1-1; CDR3: CASPTRGGAEAFF; DNA: TGTGCCAGCCCGACCCGGGGAGGGGCTGAAGCTTTCTTT
size: .; V: TRBV2; D: TRBD1; J: TRBJ1-1; CDR3: CASRGTGDFSEAFF; DNA: TGTGCCAGCAGGGGGACAGGGGATTTTAGTGAAGCTTTCTTT
size: .; V: TRBV6-1; D: TRBD2; J: TRBJ2-5; CDR3: CASTVAGGAQETQYF; DNA: TGTGCCAGCACCGTAGCGGGGGGGGCCCAAGAGACCCAGTACTTC
size: once; V: TRBV6-5; D: TRBD1; J: TRBJ1-2; CDR3: CASSFGQAGYGYTF; DNA: TGTGCCAGCAGTTTTGGACAGGCGGGCTATGGCTACACCTTC
size: once; V: TRBV21-1; D: .; J: TRBJ1-2; CDR3: CAREQGQGYGYTF; DNA: TGTGCCAGGGAACAGGGCCAGGGCTATGGCTACACCTTC
size: .; V: TRBV9; D: .; J: TRBJ2-5; CDR3: CASSVAIRPGEEETQYF; DNA: TGTGCCAGCAGCGTAGCTATACGCCCGGGAGAGGAGGAGACCCAGTACTTC
size: .; V: TRBV29-1; D: .; J: TRBJ2-3; CDR3: CSVDGGIPTDTQYF; DNA: TGCAGCGTTGATGGCGGGATTCCCACAGATACGCAGTATTTT
size: once; V: TRBV19; D: .; J: TRBJ1-1; CDR3: CASSTDRWGRLNTEAFF; DNA: TGTGCCAGTAGTACCGACCGATGGGGCAGGTTGAACACTGAAGCTTTCTTT
size: .; V: TRBV27; D: TRBD2; J: TRBJ2-7; CDR3: CASSGTTYPYEQYF; DNA: TGTGCCAGCAGCGGGACTACCTATCCCTACGAGCAGTACTTC
size: .; V: TRBV7-9; D: TRBD2; J: TRBJ2-2; CDR3: CALPKRDSNTGELFF; DNA: TGTGCCCTGCCAAAGCGGGACTCGAACACCGGGGAGCTGTTTTTT
size: few; V: TRBV5-6; D: TRBD1; J: TRBJ1-4; CDR3: CASSLGQGNEKLFF; DNA: TGTGCCAGCAGTCTTGGACAGGGTAATGAAAAACTGTTTTTT
size: few; V: TRBV9; D: .; J: TRBJ1-2; CDR3: CASSVGTDYGYTF; DNA: TGTGCCAGCAGCGTAGGCACAGACTATGGCTACACCTTC
size: .; V: TRBV9; D: .; J: TRBJ2-3; CDR3: CASSVSGDTDTQYF; DNA: TGTGCCAGCAGCGTAAGTGGAGACACAGATACGCAGTATTTT
size: .; V: TRBV5-4; D: .; J: TRBJ1-2; CDR3: CASSLGQDYYGYTF; DNA: TGTGCCAGCAGCTTGGGACAAGATTACTATGGCTACACCTTC
size: .; V: TRBV20-1; D: .; J: TRBJ2-5; CDR3: CSARAGGTQYF; DNA: TGCAGTGCTAGGGCCGGAGGGACCCAGTACTTC
size: once; V: TRBV4-2; D: TRBD1; J: TRBJ2-2; CDR3: CASSPGQALRGGELFF; DNA: TGTGCCAGCAGCCCGGGACAGGCCCTCCGGGGCGGGGAGCTGTTTTTT
size: once; V: TRBV7-6; D: TRBD2; J: TRBJ2-3; CDR3: CASSSSGRGVGTQYF; DNA: TGTGCCAGCAGCTCGAGCGGGAGAGGGGTGGGTACGCAGTATTTT
size: .; V: TRBV7-8; D: TRBD2; J: TRBJ2-2; CDR3: CASSLAGLAGDTGELFF; DNA: TGTGCCAGCAGCTTAGCTGGCCTAGCGGGGGACACCGGGGAGCTGTTTTTT